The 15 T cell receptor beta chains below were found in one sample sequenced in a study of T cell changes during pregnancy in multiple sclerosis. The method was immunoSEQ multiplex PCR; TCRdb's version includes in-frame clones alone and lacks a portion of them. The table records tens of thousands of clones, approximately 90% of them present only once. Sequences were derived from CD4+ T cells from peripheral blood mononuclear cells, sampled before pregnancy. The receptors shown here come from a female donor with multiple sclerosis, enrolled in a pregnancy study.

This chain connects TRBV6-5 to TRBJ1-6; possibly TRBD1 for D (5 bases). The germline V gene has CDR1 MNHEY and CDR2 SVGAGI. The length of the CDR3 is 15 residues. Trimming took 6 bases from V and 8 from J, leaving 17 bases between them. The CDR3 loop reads CASRWGDRGHSPLHF. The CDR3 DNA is TGTGCCAGCAGGTGGGGTGACAGAGGACATTCACCCCTCCACTTT.

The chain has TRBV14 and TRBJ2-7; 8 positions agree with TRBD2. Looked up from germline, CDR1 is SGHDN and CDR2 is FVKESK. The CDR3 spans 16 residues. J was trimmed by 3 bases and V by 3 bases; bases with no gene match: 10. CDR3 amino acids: CASSQGYSGVIYEQYF. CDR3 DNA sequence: TGTGCCAGCAGCCAGGGGTATAGCGGGGTTATCTACGAGCAGTACTTC.

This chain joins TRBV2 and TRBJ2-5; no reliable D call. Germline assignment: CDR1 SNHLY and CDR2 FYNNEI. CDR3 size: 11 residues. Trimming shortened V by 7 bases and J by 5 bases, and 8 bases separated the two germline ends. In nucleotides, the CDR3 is TGTGCCAGCACAGGATATGAGACCCAGTACTTC. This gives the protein CASTGYETQYF.

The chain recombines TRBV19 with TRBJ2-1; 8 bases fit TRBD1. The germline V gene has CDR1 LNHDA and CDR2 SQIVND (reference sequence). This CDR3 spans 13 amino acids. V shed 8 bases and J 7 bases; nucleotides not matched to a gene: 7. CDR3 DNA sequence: TGTGCCAGTTCTCAGGGGGCGGGAAATGAGCAGTTCTTC. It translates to CASSQGAGNEQFF.

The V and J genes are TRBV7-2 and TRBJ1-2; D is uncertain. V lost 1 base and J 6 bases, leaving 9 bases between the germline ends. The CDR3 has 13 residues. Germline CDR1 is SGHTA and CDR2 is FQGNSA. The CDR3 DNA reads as TGTGCCAGCAGCTTAGTGGGAGGGAATGGCTACACCTTC. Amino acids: CASSLVGGNGYTF.

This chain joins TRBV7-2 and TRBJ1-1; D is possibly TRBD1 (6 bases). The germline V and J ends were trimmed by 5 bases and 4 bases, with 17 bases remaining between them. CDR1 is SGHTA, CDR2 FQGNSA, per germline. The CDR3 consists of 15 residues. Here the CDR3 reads CASSPHGGWGTEAFF. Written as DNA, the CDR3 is TGTGCCAGCAGCCCGCATGGGGGCTGGGGCACTGAAGCTTTCTTT.

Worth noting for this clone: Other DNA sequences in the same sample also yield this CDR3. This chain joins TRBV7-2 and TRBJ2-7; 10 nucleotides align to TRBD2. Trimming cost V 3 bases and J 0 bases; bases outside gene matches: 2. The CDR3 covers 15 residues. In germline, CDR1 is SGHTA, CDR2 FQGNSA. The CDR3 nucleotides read TGTGCCAGCAGCTTTAGCGGGGGGCGCTCCTACGAGCAGTACTTC. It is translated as CASSFSGGRSYEQYF.

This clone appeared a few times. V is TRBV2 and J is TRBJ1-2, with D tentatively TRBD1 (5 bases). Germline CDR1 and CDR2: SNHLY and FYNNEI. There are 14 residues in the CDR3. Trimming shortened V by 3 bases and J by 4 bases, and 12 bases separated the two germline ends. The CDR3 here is CASSEGHISYGYTF. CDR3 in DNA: TGTGCCAGCAGTGAGGGGCACATTAGCTATGGCTACACCTTC.

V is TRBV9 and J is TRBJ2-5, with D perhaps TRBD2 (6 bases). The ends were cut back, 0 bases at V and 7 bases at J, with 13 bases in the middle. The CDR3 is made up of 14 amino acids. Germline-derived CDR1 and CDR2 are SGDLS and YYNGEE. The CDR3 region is CASSVASSEATQYF. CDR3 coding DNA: TGTGCCAGCAGCGTAGCGTCTAGCGAGGCGACCCAGTACTTC.

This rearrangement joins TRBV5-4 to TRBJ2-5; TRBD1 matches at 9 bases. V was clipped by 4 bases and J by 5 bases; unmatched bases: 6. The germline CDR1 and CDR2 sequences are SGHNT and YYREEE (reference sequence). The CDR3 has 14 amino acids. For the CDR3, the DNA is TGTGCCAGCAGCGGGACAGGGTTGGGTGAGACCCAGTACTTC. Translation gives CASSGTGLGETQYF.

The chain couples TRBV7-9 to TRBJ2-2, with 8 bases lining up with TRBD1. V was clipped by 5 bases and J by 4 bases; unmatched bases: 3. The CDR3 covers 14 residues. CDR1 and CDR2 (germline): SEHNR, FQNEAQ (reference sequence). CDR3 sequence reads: CASSLTGATGELFF. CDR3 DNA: TGTGCCAGCAGCCTGACAGGGGCCACCGGGGAGCTGTTTTTT.

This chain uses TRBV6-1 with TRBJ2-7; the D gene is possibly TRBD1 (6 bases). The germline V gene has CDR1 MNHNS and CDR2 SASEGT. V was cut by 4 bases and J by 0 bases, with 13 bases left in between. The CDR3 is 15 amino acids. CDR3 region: CASSVIGQSSYEQYF. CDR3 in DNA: TGTGCCAGCAGTGTAATAGGACAGAGCTCCTACGAGCAGTACTTC.

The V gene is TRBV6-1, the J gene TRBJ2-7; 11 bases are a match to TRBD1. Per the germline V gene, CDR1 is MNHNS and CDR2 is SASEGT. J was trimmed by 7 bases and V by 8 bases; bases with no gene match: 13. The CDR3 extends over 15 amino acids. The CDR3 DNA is TGTGCCAGCCTCCAATCTTGGACAGGGGGCTATGAGCAGTACTTC. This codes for CASLQSWTGGYEQYF.

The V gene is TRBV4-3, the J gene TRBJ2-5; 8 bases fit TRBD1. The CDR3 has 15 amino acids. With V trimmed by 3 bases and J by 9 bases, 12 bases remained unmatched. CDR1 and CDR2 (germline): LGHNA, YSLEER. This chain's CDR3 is CASSHSWTGLGSQYF. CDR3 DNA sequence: TGCGCCAGCAGCCATTCGTGGACAGGGCTCGGGTCCCAGTACTTC.

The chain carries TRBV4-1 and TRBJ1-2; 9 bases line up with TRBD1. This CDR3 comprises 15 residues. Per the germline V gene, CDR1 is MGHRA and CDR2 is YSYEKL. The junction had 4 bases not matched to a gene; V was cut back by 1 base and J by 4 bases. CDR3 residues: CASSQGTGGFYGYTF. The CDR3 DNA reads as TGCGCCAGCAGCCAAGGTACAGGGGGCTTCTATGGCTACACCTTC.